The entry that follows covers one T cell receptor beta chain sequence. Its target is not known. With the Oncomine TCR Beta short-read assay, DNA from cultured CD4+ T cells was sequenced. Using its own MiXCR run on the PCR reads, TCRdb lists one record per CDR3 protein. In the table there are 20,000 or so distinct CDR3 sequences, approximately 40% of which are singletons. With 6 bases removed from V and 0 bases from J, the gap between germline ends came to 12 bases. In germline, CDR1 is MNHNS, CDR2 SASEGT. The CDR3 runs to 15 residues. This entry is derived from a study of vaccination and CD4 T cells after COVID-19. Overall study: By nasal swab PCR, the convalescent patients were SARS-CoV-2 positive, with ten or so mild cases and one severe. Cells received overlapping spike peptides from SARS-CoV-2, HCoV-NL63, HCoV-OC43 and HCoV-229E as stimulation.

The treatment denotes: approximately nine-day PBMC culture with coronavirus spike peptide pools or control peptides (ViraFEST assay). Findings and caveats of the study: Vaccine-specific clones numbering 304 of 307 showed spike mono-reactivity in convalescent patients.

This chain uses TRBV6-1 with TRBJ1-5; D unresolved. This receptor was taken from a human donor who had recovered from COVID-19. The starting material was CD4+ T cells from blood, cultured in vitro, obtained after SARS-CoV-2 vaccination. As DNA, the CDR3 is TGTGCCAGCAGCCGCGCGGGGAATAGCAATCAGCCCCAGCATTTT. It translates to CASSRAGNSNQPQHF.